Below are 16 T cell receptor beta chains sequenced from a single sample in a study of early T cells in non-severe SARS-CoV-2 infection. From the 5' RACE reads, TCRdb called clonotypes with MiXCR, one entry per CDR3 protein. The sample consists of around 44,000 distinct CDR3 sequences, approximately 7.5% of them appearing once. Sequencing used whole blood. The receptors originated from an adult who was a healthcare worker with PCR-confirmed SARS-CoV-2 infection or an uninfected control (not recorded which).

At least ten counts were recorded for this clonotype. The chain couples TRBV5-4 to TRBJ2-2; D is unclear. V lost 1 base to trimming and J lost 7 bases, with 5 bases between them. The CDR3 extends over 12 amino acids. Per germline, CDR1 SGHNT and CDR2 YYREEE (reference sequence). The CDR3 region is CASSLSDGELFF. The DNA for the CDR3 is TGTGCCAGCAGCTTGTCAGACGGGGAGCTGTTTTTT.

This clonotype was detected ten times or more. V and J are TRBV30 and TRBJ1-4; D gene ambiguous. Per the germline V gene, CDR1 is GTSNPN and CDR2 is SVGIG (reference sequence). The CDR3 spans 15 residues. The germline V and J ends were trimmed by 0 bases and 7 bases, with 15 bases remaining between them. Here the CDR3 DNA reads TGTGCCTGGAGTGTAAGTCTCCTCCGGGGTGAAAAACTGTTTTTT. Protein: CAWSVSLLRGEKLFF.

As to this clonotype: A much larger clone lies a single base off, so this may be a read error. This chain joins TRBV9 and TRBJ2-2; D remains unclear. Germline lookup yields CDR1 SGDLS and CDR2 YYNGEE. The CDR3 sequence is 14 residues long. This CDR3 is CACSVEGNTGELFF. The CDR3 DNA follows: TGTGCCTGCAGCGTAGAAGGGAACACCGGGGAGCTGTTTTTT.

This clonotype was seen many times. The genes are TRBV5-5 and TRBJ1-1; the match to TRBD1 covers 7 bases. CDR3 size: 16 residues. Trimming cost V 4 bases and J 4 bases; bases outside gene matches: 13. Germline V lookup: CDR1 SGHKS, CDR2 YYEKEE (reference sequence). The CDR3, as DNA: TGTGCCAGCAGCCCCGTATCGCACAGGGGATCCACTGAAGCTTTCTTT. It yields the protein CASSPVSHRGSTEAFF.

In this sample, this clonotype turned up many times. The CDR3 region has the DNA TGTGCCAGCAGCTTTCAGAACTCCTACAATGAGCAGTTCTTC. Translation: CASSFQNSYNEQFF. This chain uses TRBV7-2 with TRBJ2-1, with D uncertain. CDR1 SGHTA and CDR2 FQGNSA come from the germline V gene. This CDR3 comprises 14 residues. Trimming pared 3 bases from V and 0 bases from J, leaving 6 bases between.

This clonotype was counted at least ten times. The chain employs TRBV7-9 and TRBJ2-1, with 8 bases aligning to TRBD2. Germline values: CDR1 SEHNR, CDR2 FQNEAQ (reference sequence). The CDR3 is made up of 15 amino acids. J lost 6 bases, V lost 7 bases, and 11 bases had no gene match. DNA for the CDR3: TGTGCCAGCATCCTTATAGCGGGGTCAAGCAATGAGCAGTTCTTC. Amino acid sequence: CASILIAGSSNEQFF.

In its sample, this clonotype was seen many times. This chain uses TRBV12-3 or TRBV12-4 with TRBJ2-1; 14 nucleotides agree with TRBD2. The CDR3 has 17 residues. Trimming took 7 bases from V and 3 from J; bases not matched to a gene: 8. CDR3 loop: CASMGLAGAINYNEQFF. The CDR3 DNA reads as TGTGCCAGCATGGGACTAGCGGGGGCTATAAACTACAATGAGCAGTTCTTC.

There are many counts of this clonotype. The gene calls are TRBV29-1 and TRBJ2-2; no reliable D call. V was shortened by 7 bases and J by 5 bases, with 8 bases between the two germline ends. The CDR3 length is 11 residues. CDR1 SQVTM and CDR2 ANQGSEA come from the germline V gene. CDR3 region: CSALLTGELFF. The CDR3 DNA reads TGCAGCGCTTTACTAACCGGGGAGCTGTTTTTT.

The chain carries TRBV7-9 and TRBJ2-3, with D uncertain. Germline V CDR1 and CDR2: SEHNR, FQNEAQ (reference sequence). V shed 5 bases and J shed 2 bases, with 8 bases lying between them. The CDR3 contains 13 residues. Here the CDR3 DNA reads TGTGCCAGCAGCCTATGGTACACAGATACGCAGTATTTT. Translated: CASSLWYTDTQYF.

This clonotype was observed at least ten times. The CDR3 DNA follows: TGTGCCAGCAGCGCCTTCGGGCGGGGGGCCTACACCGGGGAGCTGTTTTTT. Encoded protein: CASSAFGRGAYTGELFF. V gene TRBV3-1 combines with J gene TRBJ2-2; TRBD2 aligns across 8 bases. Germline V gene sequence: CDR1 LGHDT, CDR2 YNNKEL (reference sequence). The V gene end was trimmed by 5 bases and the J gene end by 3 bases; junction bases not matched to a gene: 11. The CDR3 length is 17 residues.

This CDR3 is CASSQFFSREETQYF. CDR3 coding DNA: TGTGCCAGCAGCCAATTCTTTTCCAGGGAAGAGACCCAGTACTTC. The V call is TRBV3-1, the J call TRBJ2-5, with D possibly being TRBD1 (5 bases). Trimming left V 2 bases short and J 3 bases short, with 13 bases between. Germline loops: CDR1 LGHDT, CDR2 YNNKEL (reference sequence). The CDR3 contains 15 residues.

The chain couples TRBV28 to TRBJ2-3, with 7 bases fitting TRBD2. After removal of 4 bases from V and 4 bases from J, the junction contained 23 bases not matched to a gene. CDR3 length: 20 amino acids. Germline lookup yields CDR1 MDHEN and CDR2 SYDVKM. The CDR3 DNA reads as TGTGCCAGCAGTTCCCCGGGACTCGACGAATCCTACACTAGCGCAGATACGCAGTATTTT. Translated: CASSSPGLDESYTSADTQYF.

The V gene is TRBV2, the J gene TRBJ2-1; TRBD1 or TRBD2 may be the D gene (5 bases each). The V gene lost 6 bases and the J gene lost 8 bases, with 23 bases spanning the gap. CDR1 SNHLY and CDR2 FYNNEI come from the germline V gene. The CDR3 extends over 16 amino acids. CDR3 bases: TGTGCCAGCAGGAAAGAACCGGGGCCCTCGGTCTATGAGCAGTTCTTC. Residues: CASRKEPGPSVYEQFF.

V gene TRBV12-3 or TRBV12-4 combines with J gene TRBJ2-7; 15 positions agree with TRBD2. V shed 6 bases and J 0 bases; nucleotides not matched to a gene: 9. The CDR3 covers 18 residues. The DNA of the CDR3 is TGTGCCAGCAGCCCGGGACTAGCGGGGGGTCCTTTCTCCTACGAGCAGTACTTC. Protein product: CASSPGLAGGPFSYEQYF.

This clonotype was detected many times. DNA of the CDR3: TGTGCCAGCAGTTTAGAGGGGAGGGGGAAACTGTTTTTT. This translates into CASSLEGRGKLFF. The genes are TRBV27 and TRBJ1-4, with D perhaps TRBD1 (6 bases). This CDR3 has 13 amino acids. Germline V gene data show CDR1 as MNHEY and CDR2 as SMNVEV (reference sequence). The V end was cut by 2 bases, the J end by 11 bases, with 12 bases between.

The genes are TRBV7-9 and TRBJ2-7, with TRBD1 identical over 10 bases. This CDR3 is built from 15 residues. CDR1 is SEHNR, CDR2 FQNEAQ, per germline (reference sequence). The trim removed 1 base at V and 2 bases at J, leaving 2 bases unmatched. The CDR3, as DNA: TGTGCCAGCAGCTTAGAAGGGACAGGGGCCTACGAGCAGTACTTC. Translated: CASSLEGTGAYEQYF. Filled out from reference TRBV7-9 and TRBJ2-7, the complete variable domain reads DTGVSQNPRHKITKRGQNVTFRCDPISEHNRLYWYRQTLGQGPEFLTYFQNEAQLEKSRLLSDRFSAERPKGSFSTLEIQRTEQGDSAMYLCASSLEGTGAYEQYFGPGTRLTVT.